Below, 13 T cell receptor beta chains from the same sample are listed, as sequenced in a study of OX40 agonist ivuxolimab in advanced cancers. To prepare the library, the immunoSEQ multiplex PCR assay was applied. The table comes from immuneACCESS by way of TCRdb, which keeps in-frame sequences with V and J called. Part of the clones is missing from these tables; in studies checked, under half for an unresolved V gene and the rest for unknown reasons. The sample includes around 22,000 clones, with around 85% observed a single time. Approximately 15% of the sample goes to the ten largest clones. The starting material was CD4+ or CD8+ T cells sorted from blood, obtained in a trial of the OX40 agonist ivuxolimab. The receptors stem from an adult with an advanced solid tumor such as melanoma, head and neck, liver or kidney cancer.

The CDR3 sequence: CASSGPSGSTDTQYF. In DNA form, the CDR3 reads TGCGCCAGCAGTGGGCCTAGCGGGAGCACAGATACGCAGTATTTT. V gene TRBV10-1 combines with J gene TRBJ2-3; 8 nucleotides line up with TRBD2. Trimming at V came to 4 bases and at J to 0 bases, leaving 3 bases not matched to a gene. Germline V gene sequence: CDR1 WNHNN, CDR2 SYGVQD (reference sequence). The CDR3 runs 15 residues.

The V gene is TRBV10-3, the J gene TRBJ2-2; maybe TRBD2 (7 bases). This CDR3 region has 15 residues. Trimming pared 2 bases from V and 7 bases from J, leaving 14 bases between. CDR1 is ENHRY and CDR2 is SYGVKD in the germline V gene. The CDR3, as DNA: TGTGCCATCAGTGAGCCGCGGGGGCTTAGCGGGGAGCTGTTTTTT. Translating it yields CAISEPRGLSGELFF.

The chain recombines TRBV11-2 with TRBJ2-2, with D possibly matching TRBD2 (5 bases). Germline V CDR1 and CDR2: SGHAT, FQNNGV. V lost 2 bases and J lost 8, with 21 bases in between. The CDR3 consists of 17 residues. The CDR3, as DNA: TGTGCCAGCAGCTTAACGACTTCTGGGCTAGCAACAGGGGAGCTGTTTTTT. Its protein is CASSLTTSGLATGELFF.

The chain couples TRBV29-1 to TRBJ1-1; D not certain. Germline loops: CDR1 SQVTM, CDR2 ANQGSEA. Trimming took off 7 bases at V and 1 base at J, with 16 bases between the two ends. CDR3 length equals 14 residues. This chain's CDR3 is CSADGRRGNTEAFF. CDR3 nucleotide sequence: TGCAGCGCAGACGGACGGCGCGGGAACACTGAAGCTTTCTTT. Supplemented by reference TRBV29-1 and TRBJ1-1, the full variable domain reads SAVISQKPSRDICQRGTSLTIQCQVDSQVTMMFWYRQQPGQSLTLIATANQGSEATYESGFVIDKFPISRPNLTFSTLTVSNMSPEDSSIYLCSADGRRGNTEAFFGQGTRLTVV.

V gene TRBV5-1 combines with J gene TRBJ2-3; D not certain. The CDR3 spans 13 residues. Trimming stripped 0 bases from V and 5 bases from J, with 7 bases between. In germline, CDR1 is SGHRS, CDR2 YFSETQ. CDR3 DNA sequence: TGCGCCAGCAGCTTGGGACCGATAGATACGCAGTATTTT. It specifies CASSLGPIDTQYF.

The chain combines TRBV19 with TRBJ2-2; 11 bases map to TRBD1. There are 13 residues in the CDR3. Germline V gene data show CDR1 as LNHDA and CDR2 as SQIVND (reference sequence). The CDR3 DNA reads TGTGCTGGACAGGGGGCGGACACCGGGGAGCTGTTTTTT. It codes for CAGQGADTGELFF.

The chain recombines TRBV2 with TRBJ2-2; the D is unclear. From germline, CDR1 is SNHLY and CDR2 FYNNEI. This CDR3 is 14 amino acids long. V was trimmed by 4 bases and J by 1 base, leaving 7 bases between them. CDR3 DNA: TGTGCCAGCAGTGGGCGACAGAACACCGGGGAGCTGTTTTTT. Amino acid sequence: CASSGRQNTGELFF. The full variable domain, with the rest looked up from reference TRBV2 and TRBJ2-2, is EPEVTQTPSHQVTQMGQEVILRCVPISNHLYFYWYRQILGQKVEFLVSFYNNEISEKSEIFDDQFSVERPDGSNFTLKIRSTKLEDSAMYFCASSGRQNTGELFFGEGSRLTVL.

The CDR3 DNA is TGTGCCAGCAGTCTCAGGGGAAGGGAGCTGTTTTTT. It is translated as CASSLRGRELFF. V usage is TRBV28 and J usage is TRBJ2-2, with a possible D match to TRBD1 (6 bases). CDR1 is MDHEN and CDR2 is SYDVKM in the germline V gene. Trimming removed 5 bases from V and 9 bases from J, with 10 bases in between. The CDR3 loop spans 12 amino acids. The complete variable domain, with remaining parts taken from reference TRBV28 and TRBJ2-2, reads DVKVTQSSRYLVKRTGEKVFLECVQDMDHENMFWYRQDPGLGLRLIYFSYDVKMKEKGDIPEGYSVSREKKERFSLILESASTNQTSMYLCASSLRGRELFFGEGSRLTVL.

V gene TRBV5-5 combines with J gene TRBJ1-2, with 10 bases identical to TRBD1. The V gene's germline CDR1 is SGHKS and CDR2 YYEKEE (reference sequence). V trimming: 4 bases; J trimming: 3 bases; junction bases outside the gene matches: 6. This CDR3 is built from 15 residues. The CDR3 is CASSRQGAPHYGYTF. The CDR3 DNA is TGTGCCAGCAGCCGACAGGGGGCGCCGCACTATGGCTACACCTTC.

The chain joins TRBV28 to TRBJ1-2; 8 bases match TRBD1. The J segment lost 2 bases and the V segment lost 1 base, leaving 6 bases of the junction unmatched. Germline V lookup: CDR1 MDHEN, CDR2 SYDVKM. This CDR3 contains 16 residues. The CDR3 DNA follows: TGTGCCAGCAGTTTATCAGGACAGGGTGAAAACTATGGCTACACCTTC. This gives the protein CASSLSGQGENYGYTF.

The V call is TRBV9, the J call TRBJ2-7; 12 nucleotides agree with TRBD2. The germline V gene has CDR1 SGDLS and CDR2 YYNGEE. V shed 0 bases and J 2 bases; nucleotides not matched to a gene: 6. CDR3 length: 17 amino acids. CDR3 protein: CASSVGTSGTAPYEQYF. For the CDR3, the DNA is TGTGCCAGCAGCGTAGGGACTAGCGGGACGGCACCCTACGAGCAGTACTTC.

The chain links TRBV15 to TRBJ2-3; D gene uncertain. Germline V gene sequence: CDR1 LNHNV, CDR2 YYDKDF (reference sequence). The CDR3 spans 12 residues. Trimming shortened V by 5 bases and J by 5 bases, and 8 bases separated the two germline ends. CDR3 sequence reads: CATSPVGDTQYF. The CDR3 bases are TGTGCCACCAGCCCGGTAGGAGATACGCAGTATTTT.

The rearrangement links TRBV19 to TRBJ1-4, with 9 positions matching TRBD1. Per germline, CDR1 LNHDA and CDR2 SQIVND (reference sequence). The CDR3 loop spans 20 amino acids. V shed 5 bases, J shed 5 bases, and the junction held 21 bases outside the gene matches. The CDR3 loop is CASSAQDRGGYGLSNEKLFF. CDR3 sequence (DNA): TGTGCCAGTAGTGCCCAGGACAGGGGAGGATACGGTCTTTCCAATGAAAAACTGTTTTTT.